This TCR beta chain was observed in a study of T cells after yellow fever vaccination. V lost 5 bases to trimming and J lost 3 bases; unmatched junction nucleotides: 4. The CDR3 contains 13 residues. This clonotype has ten or more counts. TCRdb passed the 5' RACE reads through MiXCR, listing each CDR3 protein once. The sample includes a few hundred thousand distinct CDR3 sequences, around 7% of them seen just once. The chain has TRBV12-3 or TRBV12-4 and TRBJ2-7, with 7 bases lining up with TRBD2. This TCR derives from a man between 18 and 35 years old who received the YFV17D yellow fever vaccine. This sample comprised PBMCs, obtained roughly 47 days after the first yellow fever vaccination. DNA of the CDR3: TGTGCCAGCAGTCCCTGGGGGGGCTACGAGCAGTACTTC. This encodes CASSPWGGYEQYF.